This TCR beta chain was sequenced for a study of T cell responses to AZD1222 COVID-19 vaccine. Overall study findings and caveats: Clonal diversity was possibly underestimated, and white British individuals and females predominated among donors. Unmutated regions of variants are reportedly targeted by nearly half of spike-specific TCRs.

Worth noting for this clone: Its cognate antigen is unknown.

There are 17 residues in the CDR3. Using immunoSEQ multiplex PCR, the repertoire was profiled, and TCRdb retains in-frame clones only, with some absent. The table shows around 130,000 clones, with about 86% occurring only once. This receptor was taken from an adult in good health. This chain links TRBV21-1 with TRBJ1-5; TRBD1 was called by the table and not checked on the DNA. TRBV21-1 constitutes a pseudogene. Specimen: peripheral blood, collected on day 0 of AZD1222 vaccination. The CDR3 loop reads CASSTSSGQGFPQPQHF. The CDR3, as DNA: TGTGCCAGCAGCACCAGCTCCGGACAGGGATTCCCCCAGCCCCAGCATTTT.